These 32 T cell receptor beta chains share one sample of origin, sequenced in a study of blood T cell repertoires in COVID-19. Produced via immunoSEQ multiplex PCR; TCRdb's table is partial and in-frame only. The sample consists of tens of thousands of clones, approximately 79% of them appearing once. Sequencing was carried out using peripheral blood. These receptors came from a human donor in a cohort sampled during active COVID-19.

The chain carries TRBV14 and TRBJ2-5, with 8 bases matching TRBD2. V shed 4 bases, J shed 3 bases, and the junction held 4 bases outside the gene matches. The CDR3 consists of 14 residues. Germline CDR1 and CDR2: SGHDN and FVKESK. Here the CDR3 reads CASSPVAGKETQYF. In nucleotides, the CDR3 is TGTGCCAGCAGCCCAGTAGCGGGAAAAGAGACCCAGTACTTC.

The chain uses TRBV4-1 and TRBJ1-1; D remains unclear. Germline-derived CDR1 and CDR2 are MGHRA and YSYEKL. The length of the CDR3 is 13 residues. V lost 5 bases to trimming and J lost 1 base, with 8 bases between them. The DNA of the CDR3 is TGCGCCAGCAGCGTTCCGGGGAACACTGAAGCTTTCTTT. Its protein product is CASSVPGNTEAFF.

J is TRBJ2-7 and V is TRBV10-3, with TRBD2 matching over 14 bases. Germline V gene lookup returns CDR1 ENHRY and CDR2 SYGVKD. The CDR3 runs to 16 residues. The trim removed 1 base at V and 5 bases at J, leaving 4 bases unmatched. The CDR3 coding sequence is TGTGCCATCAGTGAGTGGGGGACTAGCGGGAGCCACGAGCAGTACTTC. Translating gives CAISEWGTSGSHEQYF.

The V gene is TRBV19, the J gene TRBJ1-1, with D unclear. V lost 6 bases, J lost 1 base, and 9 bases lay in between. In germline, CDR1 is LNHDA, CDR2 SQIVND (reference sequence). The CDR3 is 13 residues long. The CDR3 DNA sequence: TGTGCCAGTAGGGACTCAAGGAACACTGAAGCTTTCTTT. Protein product: CASRDSRNTEAFF.

V usage is TRBV5-6 and J usage is TRBJ2-3, with D unclear. This CDR3 is 12 amino acids long. The germline V and J ends were trimmed by 2 bases and 4 bases, with 5 bases remaining between them. Germline V gives CDR1 SGHDT, CDR2 YYEEEE. The CDR3 region is CASSLSADTQYF. The CDR3 region has the DNA TGTGCCAGCAGCTTATCGGCAGATACGCAGTATTTT.

This chain joins TRBV21-1 and TRBJ2-2; the table gives TRBD2 as D, unverified against the DNA. TRBV21-1 is deemed a pseudogene. The CDR3 covers 21 residues. CDR3 loop: CASSKRANRGSGRDDTGELFF. The CDR3 nucleotides are TGTGCCAGCAGCAAAAGGGCGAACAGAGGAAGCGGGAGGGATGACACCGGGGAGCTGTTTTTT.

The V call is TRBV6-6, the J call TRBJ2-7; D perhaps matches TRBD1 (5 bases). This CDR3 region has 12 residues. Trimming removed 5 bases at V and 4 bases at J, with 9 bases between. The V gene's germline CDR1 is MNHNY and CDR2 SVGAGI (reference sequence). CDR3 coding DNA: TGTGCCAGCAGTAGGGGCACTTACGAGCAGTACTTC. Residues: CASSRGTYEQYF.

This chain uses TRBV4-1 with TRBJ2-7, with D possibly TRBD1 on 5 matching bases. In germline, CDR1 is MGHRA, CDR2 YSYEKL. The CDR3 runs to 15 residues. The ends were cut back, 1 base at V and 1 base at J, with 11 bases in the middle. The CDR3 region is CASSQGGINSYEQYF. CDR3 sequence (DNA): TGCGCCAGCAGCCAAGGGGGCATAAATTCCTACGAGCAGTACTTC.

The genes are TRBV20-1 and TRBJ1-5; TRBD1 agrees at 10 bases. The CDR3 consists of 16 residues. Germline V gene sequence: CDR1 DFQATT, CDR2 SNEGSKA (reference sequence). V trimming: 3 bases; J trimming: 4 bases; junction bases outside the gene matches: 9. For the CDR3, the DNA is TGCAGTGCTAGTGAGTTCGGGGACAGGGGTAATCAGCCCCAGCATTTT. This sequence encodes CSASEFGDRGNQPQHF.

The chain is built from TRBV7-6 and TRBJ1-2; 7 positions match TRBD1. The CDR3 covers 13 residues. Germline V gives CDR1 SGHVS, CDR2 FNYEAQ. Trimming cost V 5 bases and J 4 bases; bases outside gene matches: 4. Written as DNA, the CDR3 is TGTGCCAGCAGCAACCGACAGGGCTATGGCTACACCTTC. Translating gives CASSNRQGYGYTF. Based on the CDR3 plus reference TRBV7-6 and TRBJ1-2, the full variable domain is GAGVSQSPRYKVTKRGQDVALRCDPISGHVSLYWYRQALGQGPEFLTYFNYEAQQDKSGLPNDRFSAERPEGSISTLTIQRTEQRDSAMYRCASSNRQGYGYTFGSGTRLTVV.

This clone was seen a handful of times. This chain links TRBV4-1 with TRBJ1-2; 8 bases are a match to TRBD1. With V trimmed by 0 bases and J by 5 bases, 8 bases remained unmatched. CDR3 length equals 16 residues. The germline CDR1 and CDR2 sequences are MGHRA and YSYEKL. CDR3: CASSQERTGGSYGYTF. DNA of the CDR3: TGCGCCAGCAGCCAAGAGAGAACAGGGGGGAGTTATGGCTACACCTTC.

V and J are TRBV11-2 and TRBJ2-1; TRBD1 matches at 10 bases. The ends lost 4 bases at V and 10 bases at J; junction bases unmatched: 4. The CDR3 runs to 13 residues. CDR1 SGHAT and CDR2 FQNNGV come from the germline V gene. This chain's CDR3 is CASSSDRGHEQFF. The DNA of the CDR3 is TGTGCCAGCAGCTCTGACAGGGGGCACGAGCAGTTCTTC.

The sample holds one count of this clone. V usage is TRBV19 and J usage is TRBJ1-2; D gene uncertain. This CDR3 region has 13 residues. In germline, CDR1 is LNHDA, CDR2 SQIVND (reference sequence). V was trimmed by 8 bases and J by 2 bases, leaving 12 bases between them. The DNA of the CDR3 is TGTGCCAGTGGCCGGCAGGAAAACTATGGCTACACCTTC. It encodes CASGRQENYGYTF.

This chain uses TRBV6-1 with TRBJ2-3; D might be TRBD1 (5 bases). This CDR3 has 16 amino acids. V lost 1 base and J lost 3, with 14 bases in between. Germline V CDR1 and CDR2: MNHNS, SASEGT. CDR3 sequence reads: CASSEDWGRPTDTQYF. CDR3 bases: TGTGCCAGCAGTGAAGATTGGGGCCGACCAACAGATACGCAGTATTTT.

The V gene is TRBV7-8, the J gene TRBJ1-1; 8 bases align to TRBD1. The V and J ends lost 5 bases and 5 bases, in that order; junction bases with no gene match: 7. This CDR3 region has 14 residues. Looked up from germline, CDR1 is SGHVS and CDR2 is FQNEAQ. The CDR3 is CASSPPRTGTEAFF. CDR3 bases: TGTGCCAGCAGCCCCCCCAGGACAGGGACTGAAGCTTTCTTT.

J is TRBJ2-2 and V is TRBV18; a weak D match, TRBD2 (5 bases). V dropped 9 bases and J dropped 5 bases, with 10 bases sitting between them. Germline V gives CDR1 KGHSH, CDR2 LQKENI. The CDR3 runs 12 residues. CDR3: CASTTGTGELFF. The CDR3 nucleotides read TGTGCCAGTACTACGGGGACCGGGGAGCTGTTTTTT.

The V gene is TRBV11-3, the J gene TRBJ1-4; a possible D gene is TRBD1 (6 bases). V gave up 0 bases and J gave up 7 bases, with 27 bases separating them. Germline CDR1 SGHNT, CDR2 YENEEA. This CDR3 is 20 amino acids long. The chain's CDR3 is CASSLDSVTGSFMEGEKLFF. The CDR3 region has the DNA TGTGCCAGCAGCTTAGACTCGGTCACAGGGTCTTTCATGGAAGGTGAAAAACTGTTTTTT.

The chain is built from TRBV27 and TRBJ2-3, with 8 nucleotides matching TRBD2. CDR3 length equals 15 residues. Germline V lookup: CDR1 MNHEY, CDR2 SMNVEV (reference sequence). Losses at the gene ends were 5 bases for V and 3 bases for J; bases not matched to a gene: 7. The chain's CDR3 is CASSLAGVDTDTQYF. The CDR3 DNA is TGTGCCAGCAGTCTAGCGGGTGTCGATACAGATACGCAGTATTTT.

The chain combines TRBV12-5 with TRBJ1-5; 7 bases line up with TRBD1. With V trimmed by 4 bases and J by 2 bases, 5 bases remained unmatched. There are 15 residues in the CDR3. From germline, CDR1 is LGHNT and CDR2 FRNRAP. The CDR3 DNA is TGTGCTAGTGGTTCTCACAGGGGACGCAATCAGCCCCAGCATTTT. Its translation is CASGSHRGRNQPQHF.

This sequence joins TRBV2 and TRBJ2-4; D is undetermined. CDR1 is SNHLY and CDR2 is FYNNEI in the germline V gene. Trimming cost V 2 bases and J 1 base, with 15 bases left between them. The CDR3 totals 17 residues. CDR3 DNA sequence: TGTGCCAGCAGTGAACAGTCCCCAATAACGGCCAAAAACATTCAGTACTTC. Amino acids: CASSEQSPITAKNIQYF.

The chain couples TRBV29-1 to TRBJ1-2; weak D call: TRBD1 (5 bases). Trimming took off 5 bases at V and 8 bases at J, with 27 bases between the two ends. This CDR3 region has 16 residues. Germline values: CDR1 SQVTM, CDR2 ANQGSEA. CDR3 residues: CSVTDQEAGTRGGYTF. The CDR3 nucleotides are TGCAGCGTTACCGATCAGGAAGCCGGGACTCGAGGGGGCTACACCTTC.

This sequence joins TRBV28 and TRBJ2-7; D is perhaps TRBD2 (6 bases). V was cut by 8 bases and J by 3 bases, with 17 bases left in between. The germline V gene encodes CDR1 MDHEN and CDR2 SYDVKM. This CDR3 contains 14 residues. The CDR3 is CASVRGPGGYEQYF. The CDR3 region has the DNA TGTGCCAGCGTAAGAGGTCCCGGGGGCTACGAGCAGTACTTC.

The chain recombines TRBV27 with TRBJ2-1; perhaps TRBD1 as D (5 bases). Looked up from germline, CDR1 is MNHEY and CDR2 is SMNVEV (reference sequence). The CDR3 sequence is 13 residues long. V gave up 3 bases and J gave up 5 bases, with 8 bases separating them. The CDR3 region is CASSFQGHNEQFF. CDR3 DNA sequence: TGTGCCAGCAGTTTCCAGGGTCACAATGAGCAGTTCTTC.

Written as DNA, the CDR3 is TGTGCCAGCAGCCCAATTCTACCAGGGTACTATTTCACAGATACGCAGTATTTT. Protein sequence: CASSPILPGYYFTDTQYF. The rearrangement links TRBV3-1 (or the pseudogene TRBV3-2) to TRBJ2-3; possibly TRBD1 for D (5 bases). Trimming removed 4 bases at V and 2 bases at J, with 22 bases between. CDR1 and CDR2 from the germline V gene are LGHDT and YNNKEL (reference sequence). The CDR3 extends over 18 amino acids.

The V call is TRBV30, the J call TRBJ2-5; 11 bases are shared with TRBD2. This CDR3 is built from 15 residues. Germline loops: CDR1 GTSNPN, CDR2 SVGIG (reference sequence). V gave up 3 bases and J gave up 3 bases; unmatched junction bases: 6. The CDR3 here is CAWSQTSGTKETQYF. The DNA for the CDR3 is TGTGCCTGGAGCCAGACTAGCGGGACTAAAGAGACCCAGTACTTC.

The chain has TRBV29-1 and TRBJ1-2; D may be TRBD1 (6 bases). The CDR3 is 14 amino acids. Germline loops: CDR1 SQVTM, CDR2 ANQGSEA. V lost 7 bases and J lost 4, with 19 bases in between. CDR3 in amino acids: CSAWTDSTIYGYTF. Written as DNA, the CDR3 is TGCAGCGCTTGGACAGACAGCACGATCTATGGCTACACCTTC.

CDR3 residues: CASSHSGVNQPQHF. In nucleotides, the CDR3 is TGTGCCAGCAGCCATTCAGGGGTCAATCAGCCCCAGCATTTT. The chain carries TRBV3-1 (or the pseudogene TRBV3-2) and TRBJ1-5; the D gene is possibly TRBD1 (6 bases). CDR3 length: 14 residues. Looked up from germline, CDR1 is LGHDT and CDR2 is YNNKEL (reference sequence). Trimming stripped 3 bases from V and 3 bases from J, with 9 bases between.

The chain recombines TRBV6-5 with TRBJ1-1, with a possible D match to TRBD1 (6 bases). Trimming pared 6 bases from V and 4 bases from J, leaving 18 bases between. Germline values: CDR1 MNHEY, CDR2 SVGAGI. The CDR3 consists of 15 residues. CDR3 region: CASSPWTAGGTEAFF. The CDR3 DNA reads TGTGCCAGCAGCCCATGGACAGCCGGAGGCACTGAAGCTTTCTTT.

This chain joins TRBV2 and TRBJ2-3; 8 nucleotides align to TRBD1. This CDR3 comprises 12 residues. Trimming removed 4 bases from V and 9 bases from J; junction bases left unmatched: 3. Germline CDR1 SNHLY, CDR2 FYNNEI. For the CDR3, the DNA is TGTGCCAGCAGTGGGACAGGGTCAACGCAGTATTTT. Its translation: CASSGTGSTQYF.

This chain connects TRBV19 to TRBJ1-2; D unclear. Trimming shortened V by 7 bases and J by 5 bases, and 17 bases separated the two germline ends. CDR3 length: 14 residues. From germline, CDR1 is LNHDA and CDR2 SQIVND (reference sequence). The CDR3 DNA reads as TGTGCCAGTACACTGTCAGCGGGATTATATGGCTACACCTTC. This encodes CASTLSAGLYGYTF. Together with reference TRBV19 and TRBJ1-2, the CDR3 gives the full variable domain: DGGITQSPKYLFRKEGQNVTLSCEQNLNHDAMYWYRQDPGQGLRLIYYSQIVNDFQKGDIAEGYSVSREKKESFPLTVTSAQKNPTAFYLCASTLSAGLYGYTFGSGTRLTVV.

This clone was counted only a few times. This chain joins TRBV29-1 and TRBJ1-3; possible D gene TRBD1, 6 bases. The length of the CDR3 is 13 residues. V shed 4 bases and J shed 4 bases, with 11 bases lying between them. Per germline, CDR1 SQVTM and CDR2 ANQGSEA. In DNA, the CDR3 is TGCAGCGTTGTAAACAGGGCGGGAAACACCATATATTTT. It specifies CSVVNRAGNTIYF. Filled out from reference TRBV29-1 and TRBJ1-3, the complete variable domain reads SAVISQKPSRDICQRGTSLTIQCQVDSQVTMMFWYRQQPGQSLTLIATANQGSEATYESGFVIDKFPISRPNLTFSTLTVSNMSPEDSSIYLCSVVNRAGNTIYFGEGSWLTVV.

This clone came up once. The CDR3 reads CSVEAGTGGEKLFF. The CDR3 DNA is TGCAGCGTTGAAGCCGGGACAGGGGGCGAAAAACTGTTTTTT. The chain is built from TRBV29-1 and TRBJ1-4; the match to TRBD1 covers 12 bases. Germline V CDR1 and CDR2: SQVTM, ANQGSEA. CDR3 length equals 14 residues. The V and J ends lost 1 base and 8 bases, in that order; junction bases with no gene match: 2.